This section outlines one T cell receptor beta chain sequence together with its context. These data are taken from a study of T cell changes during pregnancy in multiple sclerosis. Data came from immunoSEQ multiplex PCR; TCRdb stores just in-frame clones and leaves some out. The sample has about 61,000 clones, 88% seen once. CDR1 is MDHEN, CDR2 SYDVKM, per germline. Trimming shortened V by 6 bases and J by 2 bases, and 5 bases separated the two germline ends. This CDR3 is built from 11 residues. The V gene is TRBV28, the J gene TRBJ2-7; D not resolved. This TCR was recovered from a female donor with multiple sclerosis, enrolled in a pregnancy study. The sequenced sample was peripheral blood, obtained in the first trimester of pregnancy. CDR3 sequence reads: CASSLAYEQYF. The CDR3 nucleotides are TGTGCCAGCAGCCTAGCCTACGAGCAGTACTTC.